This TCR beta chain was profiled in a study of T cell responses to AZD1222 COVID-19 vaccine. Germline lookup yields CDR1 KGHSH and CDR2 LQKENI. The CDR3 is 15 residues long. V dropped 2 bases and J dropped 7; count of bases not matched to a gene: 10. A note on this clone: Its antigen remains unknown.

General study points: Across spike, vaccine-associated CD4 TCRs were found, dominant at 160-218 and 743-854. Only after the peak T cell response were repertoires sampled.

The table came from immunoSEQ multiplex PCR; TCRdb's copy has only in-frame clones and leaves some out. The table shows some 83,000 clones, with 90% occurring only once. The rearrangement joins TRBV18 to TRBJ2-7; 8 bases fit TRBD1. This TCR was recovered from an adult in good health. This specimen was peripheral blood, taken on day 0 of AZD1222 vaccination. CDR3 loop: CASSPVQGGPGEQYF. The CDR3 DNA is TGTGCCAGCTCACCAGTACAGGGGGGACCCGGTGAGCAGTACTTC.